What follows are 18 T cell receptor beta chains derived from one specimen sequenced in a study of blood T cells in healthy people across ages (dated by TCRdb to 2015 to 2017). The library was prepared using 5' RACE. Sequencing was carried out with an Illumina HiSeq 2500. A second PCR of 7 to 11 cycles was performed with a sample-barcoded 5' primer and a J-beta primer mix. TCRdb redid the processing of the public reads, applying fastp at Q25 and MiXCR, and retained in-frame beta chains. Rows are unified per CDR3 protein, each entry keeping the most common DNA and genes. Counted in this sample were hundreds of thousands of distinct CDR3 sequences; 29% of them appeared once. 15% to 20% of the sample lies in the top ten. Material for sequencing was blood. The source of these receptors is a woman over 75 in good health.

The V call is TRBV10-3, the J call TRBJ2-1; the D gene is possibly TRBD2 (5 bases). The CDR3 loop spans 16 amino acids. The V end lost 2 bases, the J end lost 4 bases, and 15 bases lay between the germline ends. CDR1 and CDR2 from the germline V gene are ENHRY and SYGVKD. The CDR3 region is CAISEPLAGPYNEQFF. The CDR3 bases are TGTGCCATCAGTGAGCCGCTGGCGGGTCCATACAATGAGCAGTTCTTC.

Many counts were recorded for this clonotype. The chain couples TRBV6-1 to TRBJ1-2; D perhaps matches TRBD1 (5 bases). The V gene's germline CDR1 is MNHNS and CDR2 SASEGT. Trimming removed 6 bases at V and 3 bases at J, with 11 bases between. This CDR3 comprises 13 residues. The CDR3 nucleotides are TGTGCCAGCAGACCCCAGGGCTACTATGGCTACACCTTC. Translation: CASRPQGYYGYTF.

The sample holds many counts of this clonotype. The CDR3 nucleotides read TGTGCCAGCAAGGGACAGGGGAAGACTGAAGCTTTCTTT. Its translation is CASKGQGKTEAFF. J is TRBJ1-1 and V is TRBV6-5; 10 bases line up with TRBD1. The V and J ends lost 7 bases and 5 bases, in that order; junction bases with no gene match: 4. The CDR3 has 13 residues. CDR1 and CDR2 (germline): MNHEY, SVGAGI.

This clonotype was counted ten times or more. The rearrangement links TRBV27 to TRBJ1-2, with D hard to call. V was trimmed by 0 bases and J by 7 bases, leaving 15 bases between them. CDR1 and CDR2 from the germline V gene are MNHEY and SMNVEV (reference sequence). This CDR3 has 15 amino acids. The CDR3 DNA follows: TGTGCCAGCAGTTTATCGATTGACGGGTCTGGTGGCTACACCTTC. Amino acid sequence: CASSLSIDGSGGYTF.

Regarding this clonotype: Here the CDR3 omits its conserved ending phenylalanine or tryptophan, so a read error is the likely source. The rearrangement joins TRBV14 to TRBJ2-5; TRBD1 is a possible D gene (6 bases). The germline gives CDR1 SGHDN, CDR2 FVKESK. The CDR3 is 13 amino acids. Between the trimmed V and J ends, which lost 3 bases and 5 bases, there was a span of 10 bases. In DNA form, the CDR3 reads TGTGCCAGCAGCCAGGGGGCCCGGGAGACCCAGTACTTA. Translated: CASSQGARETQYL.

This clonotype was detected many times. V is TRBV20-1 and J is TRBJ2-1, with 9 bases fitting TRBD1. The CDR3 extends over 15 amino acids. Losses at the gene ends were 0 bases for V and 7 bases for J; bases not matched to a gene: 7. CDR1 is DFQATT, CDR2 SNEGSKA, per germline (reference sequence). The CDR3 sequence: CSARDPGTGINEQFF. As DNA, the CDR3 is TGCAGTGCTAGAGATCCCGGGACAGGGATTAATGAGCAGTTCTTC.

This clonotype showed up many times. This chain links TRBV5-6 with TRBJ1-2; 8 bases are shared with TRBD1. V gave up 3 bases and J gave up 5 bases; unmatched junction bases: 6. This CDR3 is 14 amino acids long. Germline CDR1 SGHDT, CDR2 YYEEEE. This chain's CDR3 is CASSYRTGRYGYTF. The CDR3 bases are TGTGCCAGCAGCTATAGGACAGGGCGGTATGGCTACACCTTC.

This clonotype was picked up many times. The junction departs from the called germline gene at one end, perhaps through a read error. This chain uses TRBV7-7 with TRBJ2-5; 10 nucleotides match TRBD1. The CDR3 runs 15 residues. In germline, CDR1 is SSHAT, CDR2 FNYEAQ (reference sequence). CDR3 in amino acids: CASSSGTGVQETQYF. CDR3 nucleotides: TGTGCTAGCAGCTCCGGGACAGGGGTCCAAGAGACCCAGTACTTC.

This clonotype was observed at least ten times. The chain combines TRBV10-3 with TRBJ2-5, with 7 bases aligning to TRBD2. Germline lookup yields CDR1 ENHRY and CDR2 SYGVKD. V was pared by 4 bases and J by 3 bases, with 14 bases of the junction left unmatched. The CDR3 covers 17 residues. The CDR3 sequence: CAISGGVLISGEETQYF. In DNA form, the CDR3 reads TGTGCCATCAGTGGGGGGGTCCTGATCAGCGGGGAAGAGACCCAGTACTTC.

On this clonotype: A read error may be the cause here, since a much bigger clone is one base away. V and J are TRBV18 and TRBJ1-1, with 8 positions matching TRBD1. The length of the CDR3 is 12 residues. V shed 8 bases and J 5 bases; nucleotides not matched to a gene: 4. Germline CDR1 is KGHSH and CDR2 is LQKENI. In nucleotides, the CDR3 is TGTGCCAGCCCACGACAGGGGACTGAAGCTTTCTTT. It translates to CASPRQGTEAFF. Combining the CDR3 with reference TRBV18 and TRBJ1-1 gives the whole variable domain NAGVMQNPRHLVRRRGQEARLRCSPMKGHSHVYWYRQLPEEGLKFMVYLQKENIIDESGMPKERFSAEFPKEGPSILRIQQVVRGDSAAYFCASPRQGTEAFFGQGTRLTVV.

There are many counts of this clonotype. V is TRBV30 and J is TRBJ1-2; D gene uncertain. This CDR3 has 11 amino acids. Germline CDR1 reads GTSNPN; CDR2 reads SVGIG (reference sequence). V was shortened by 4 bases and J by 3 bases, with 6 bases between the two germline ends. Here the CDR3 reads CAWTGYYGYTF. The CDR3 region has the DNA TGTGCCTGGACGGGCTACTATGGCTACACCTTC.

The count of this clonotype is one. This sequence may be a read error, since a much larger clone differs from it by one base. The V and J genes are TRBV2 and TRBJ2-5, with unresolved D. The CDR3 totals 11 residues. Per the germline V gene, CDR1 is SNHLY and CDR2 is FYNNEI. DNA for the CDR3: TGTGCAAGGGCCGTCCGGGAGACCCAGTACTTC. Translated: CARAVRETQYF.

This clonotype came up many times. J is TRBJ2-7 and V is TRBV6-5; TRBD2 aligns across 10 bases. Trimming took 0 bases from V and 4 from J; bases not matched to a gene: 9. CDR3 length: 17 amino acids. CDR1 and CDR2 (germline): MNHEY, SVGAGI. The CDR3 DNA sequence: TGTGCCAGCAGTTACTCGAGGGCTAGCGGGGGCCGGTACGAGCAGTACTTC. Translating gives CASSYSRASGGRYEQYF.

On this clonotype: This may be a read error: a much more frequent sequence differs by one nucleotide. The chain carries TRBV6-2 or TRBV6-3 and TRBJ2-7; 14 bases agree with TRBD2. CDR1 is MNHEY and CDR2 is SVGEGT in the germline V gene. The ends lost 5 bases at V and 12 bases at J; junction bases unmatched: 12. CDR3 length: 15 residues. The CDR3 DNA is TGTGCCAGCAGTCTAGGGACTAGCGGGGGTGATCCTCCGTACTTC. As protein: CASSLGTSGGDPPYF.

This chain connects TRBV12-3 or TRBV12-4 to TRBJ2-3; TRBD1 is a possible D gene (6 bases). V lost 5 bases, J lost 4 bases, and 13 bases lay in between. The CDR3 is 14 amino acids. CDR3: CASSMTGSADTQYF. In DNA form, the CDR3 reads TGTGCCAGCAGTATGACAGGCAGCGCAGATACGCAGTATTTT.

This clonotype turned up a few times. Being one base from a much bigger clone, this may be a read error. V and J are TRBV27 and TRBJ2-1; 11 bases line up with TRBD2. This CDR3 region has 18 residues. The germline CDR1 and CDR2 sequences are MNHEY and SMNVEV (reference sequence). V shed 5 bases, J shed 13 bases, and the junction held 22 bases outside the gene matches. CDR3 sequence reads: CASSLESPIAGGRGTQFF. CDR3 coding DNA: TGTGCCAGCAGTCTCGAATCGCCTATAGCGGGGGGGCGAGGGACCCAGTTCTTC.

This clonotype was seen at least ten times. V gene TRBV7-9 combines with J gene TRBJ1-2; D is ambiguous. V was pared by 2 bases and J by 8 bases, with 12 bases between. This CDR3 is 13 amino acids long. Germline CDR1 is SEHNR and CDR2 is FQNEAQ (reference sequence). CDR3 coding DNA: TGTGCCAGCAGCTTATATACGGATGCGGGCTACACCTTC. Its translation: CASSLYTDAGYTF.

The CDR3 DNA sequence: TGTGCCAGCAAGGACAGGGGGATGTACGAGCAGTACTTC. Amino acids: CASKDRGMYEQYF. This chain links TRBV2 with TRBJ2-7; 10 positions match TRBD1. The CDR3 is made up of 13 amino acids. V lost 7 bases and J lost 4; bases outside the gene matches: 4. CDR1 SNHLY and CDR2 FYNNEI come from the germline V gene.